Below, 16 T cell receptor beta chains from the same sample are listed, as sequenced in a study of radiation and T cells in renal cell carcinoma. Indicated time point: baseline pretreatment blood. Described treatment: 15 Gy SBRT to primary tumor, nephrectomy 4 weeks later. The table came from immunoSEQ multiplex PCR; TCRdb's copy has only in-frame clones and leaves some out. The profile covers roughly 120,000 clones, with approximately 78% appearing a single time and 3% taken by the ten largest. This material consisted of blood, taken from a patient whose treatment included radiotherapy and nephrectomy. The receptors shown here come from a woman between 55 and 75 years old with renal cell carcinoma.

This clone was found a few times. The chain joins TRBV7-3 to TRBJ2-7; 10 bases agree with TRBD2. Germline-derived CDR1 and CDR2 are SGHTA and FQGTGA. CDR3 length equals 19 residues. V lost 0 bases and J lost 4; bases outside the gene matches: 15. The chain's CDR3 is CASSLTSPVAGGFKYEQYF. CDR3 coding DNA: TGTGCCAGCAGCTTAACGTCTCCCGTAGCGGGAGGCTTTAAATACGAGCAGTACTTC.

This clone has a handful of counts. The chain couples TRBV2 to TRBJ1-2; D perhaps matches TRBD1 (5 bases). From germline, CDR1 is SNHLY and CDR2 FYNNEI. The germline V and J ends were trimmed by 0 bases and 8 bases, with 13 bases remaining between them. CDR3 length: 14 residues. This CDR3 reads CASSEAPGRNGYTF. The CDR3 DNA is TGTGCCAGCAGTGAAGCGCCAGGGAGGAACGGCTACACCTTC.

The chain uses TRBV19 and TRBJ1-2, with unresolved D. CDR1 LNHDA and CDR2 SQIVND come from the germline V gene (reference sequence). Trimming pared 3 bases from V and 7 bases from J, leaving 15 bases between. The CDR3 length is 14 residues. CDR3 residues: CASSMHPANTGYTF. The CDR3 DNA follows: TGTGCCAGTAGTATGCATCCAGCAAATACTGGCTACACCTTC.

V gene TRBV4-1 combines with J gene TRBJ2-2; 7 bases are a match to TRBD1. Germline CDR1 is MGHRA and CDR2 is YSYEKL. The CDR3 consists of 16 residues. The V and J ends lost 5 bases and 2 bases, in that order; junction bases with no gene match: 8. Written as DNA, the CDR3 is TGCGCCAGCAGCAGGGGTGACAGGGCCAACACCGGGGAGCTGTTTTTT. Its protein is CASSRGDRANTGELFF.

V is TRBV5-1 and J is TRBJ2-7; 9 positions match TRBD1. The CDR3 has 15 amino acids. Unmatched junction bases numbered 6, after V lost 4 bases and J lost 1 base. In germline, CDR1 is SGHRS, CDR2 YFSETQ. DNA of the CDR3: TGCGCCAGCAGCCTGACCGGGACAGGGTCCTACGAGCAGTACTTC. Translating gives CASSLTGTGSYEQYF.

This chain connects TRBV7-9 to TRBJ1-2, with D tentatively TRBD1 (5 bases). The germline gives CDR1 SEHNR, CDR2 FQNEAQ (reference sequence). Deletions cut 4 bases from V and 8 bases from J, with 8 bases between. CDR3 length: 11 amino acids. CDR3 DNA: TGTGCCAGCAGCTACCGGGGCGGCTACACCTTC. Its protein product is CASSYRGGYTF.

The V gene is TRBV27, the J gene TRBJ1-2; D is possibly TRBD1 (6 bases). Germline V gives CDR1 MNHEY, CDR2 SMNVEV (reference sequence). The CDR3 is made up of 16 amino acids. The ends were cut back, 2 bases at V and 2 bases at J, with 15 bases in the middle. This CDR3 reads CASSLTPGETNYGYTF. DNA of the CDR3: TGTGCCAGCAGTTTAACCCCAGGGGAGACCAACTATGGCTACACCTTC.

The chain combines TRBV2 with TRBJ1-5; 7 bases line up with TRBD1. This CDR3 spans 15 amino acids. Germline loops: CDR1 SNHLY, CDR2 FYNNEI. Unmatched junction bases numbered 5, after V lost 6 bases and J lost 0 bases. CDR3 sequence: CASRWDSYSNQPQHF. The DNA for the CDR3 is TGTGCCAGCAGGTGGGACAGTTATAGCAATCAGCCCCAGCATTTT.

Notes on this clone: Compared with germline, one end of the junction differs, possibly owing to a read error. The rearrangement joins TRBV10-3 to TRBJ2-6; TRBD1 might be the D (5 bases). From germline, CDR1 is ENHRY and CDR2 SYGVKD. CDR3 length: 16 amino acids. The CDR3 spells CAISEAQIAGANVPTF. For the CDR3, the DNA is TGTGCCATCAGTGAGGCTCAGATTGCTGGGGCCAACGTCCCGACTTTC.

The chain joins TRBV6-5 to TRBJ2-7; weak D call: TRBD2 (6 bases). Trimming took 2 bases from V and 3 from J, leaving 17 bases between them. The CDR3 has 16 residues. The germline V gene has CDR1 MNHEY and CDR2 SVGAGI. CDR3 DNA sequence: TGTGCCAGCAGTTACGGGGGGTCTCTAAAGGTCTACGAGCAGTACTTC. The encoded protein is CASSYGGSLKVYEQYF.

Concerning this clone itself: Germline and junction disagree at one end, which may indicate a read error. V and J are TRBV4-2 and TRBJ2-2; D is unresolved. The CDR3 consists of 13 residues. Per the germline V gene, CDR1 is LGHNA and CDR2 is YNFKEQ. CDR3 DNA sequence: TGTGCCAGCAGCCAAGAATTCACCCGGGAGCTGTTTTTT. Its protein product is CASSQEFTRELFF.

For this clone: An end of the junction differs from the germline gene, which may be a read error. The CDR3 loop is CASSLEIGGLFF. The CDR3 coding sequence is TGTGCCAGCAGCTTAGAAATAGGGGGGCTGTTTTTT. V is TRBV5-5 and J is TRBJ2-2; the D gene is possibly TRBD1 (6 bases). Germline V gene sequence: CDR1 SGHKS, CDR2 YYEKEE (reference sequence). The CDR3 spans 12 residues.

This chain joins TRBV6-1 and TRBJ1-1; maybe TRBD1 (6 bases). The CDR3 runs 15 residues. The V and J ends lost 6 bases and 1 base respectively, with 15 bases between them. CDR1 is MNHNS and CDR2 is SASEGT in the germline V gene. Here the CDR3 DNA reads TGTGCCAGCAGGGGACACAGGGTGGGGAACACTGAAGCTTTCTTT. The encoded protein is CASRGHRVGNTEAFF.

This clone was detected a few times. The CDR3 DNA follows: TGTGCCAGCGGAAAGCAACAGGGGGCTAGCAATCAGCCCCAGCATTTT. This sequence encodes CASGKQQGASNQPQHF. This chain links TRBV19 with TRBJ1-5; 9 nucleotides align to TRBD1. Trimming at V came to 9 bases and at J to 0 bases, leaving 9 bases not matched to a gene. Germline lookup yields CDR1 LNHDA and CDR2 SQIVND (reference sequence). CDR3 length: 16 residues.

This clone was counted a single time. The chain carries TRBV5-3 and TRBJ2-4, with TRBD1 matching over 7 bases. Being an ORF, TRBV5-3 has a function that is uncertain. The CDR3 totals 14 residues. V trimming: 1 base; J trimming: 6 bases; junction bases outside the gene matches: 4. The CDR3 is CARSLSRGPNIQYF. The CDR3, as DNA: TGTGCCAGAAGCTTGAGTAGGGGGCCAAACATTCAGTACTTC.

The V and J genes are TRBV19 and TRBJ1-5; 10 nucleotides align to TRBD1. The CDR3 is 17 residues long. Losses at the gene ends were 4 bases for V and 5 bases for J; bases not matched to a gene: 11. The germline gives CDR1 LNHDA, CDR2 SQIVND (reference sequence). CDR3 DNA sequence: TGTGCCAGTAGTACCGACAGGGGGCAGCATGGATATCAGCCCCAGCATTTT. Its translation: CASSTDRGQHGYQPQHF.